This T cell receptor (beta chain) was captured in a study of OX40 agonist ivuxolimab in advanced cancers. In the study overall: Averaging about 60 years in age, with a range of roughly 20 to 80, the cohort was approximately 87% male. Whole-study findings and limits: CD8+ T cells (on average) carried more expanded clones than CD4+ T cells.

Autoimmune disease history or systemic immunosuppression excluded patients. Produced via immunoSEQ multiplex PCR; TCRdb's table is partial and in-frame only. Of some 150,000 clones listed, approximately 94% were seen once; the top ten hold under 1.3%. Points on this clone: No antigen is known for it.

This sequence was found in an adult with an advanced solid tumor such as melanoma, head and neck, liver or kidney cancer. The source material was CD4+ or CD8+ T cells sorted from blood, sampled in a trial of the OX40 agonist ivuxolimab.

The CDR3 loop is CASSPGTDDAASYNSPLHF. In DNA, the CDR3 is TGCGCCAGCAGCCCCGGGACCGACGATGCCGCCTCCTATAATTCACCCCTCCACTTT. The V and J genes are TRBV5-1 and TRBJ1-6, with D perhaps TRBD1 (5 bases). V was cut by 4 bases and J by 0 bases, with 20 bases left in between. Germline CDR1 is SGHRS and CDR2 is YFSETQ. The CDR3 loop spans 19 amino acids.